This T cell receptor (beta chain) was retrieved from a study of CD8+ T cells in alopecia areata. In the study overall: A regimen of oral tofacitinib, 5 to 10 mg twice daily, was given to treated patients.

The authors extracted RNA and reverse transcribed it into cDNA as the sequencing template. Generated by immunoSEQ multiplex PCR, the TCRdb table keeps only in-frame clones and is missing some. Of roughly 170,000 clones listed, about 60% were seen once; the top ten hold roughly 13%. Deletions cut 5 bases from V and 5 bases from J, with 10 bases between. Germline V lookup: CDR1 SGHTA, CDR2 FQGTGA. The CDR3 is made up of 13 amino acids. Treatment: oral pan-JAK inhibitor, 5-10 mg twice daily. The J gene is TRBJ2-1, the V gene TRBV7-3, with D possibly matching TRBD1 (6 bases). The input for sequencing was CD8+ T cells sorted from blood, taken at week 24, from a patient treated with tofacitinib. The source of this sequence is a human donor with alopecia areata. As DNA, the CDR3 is TGTGCCAGCAGCGCGGACAGACACAATGAGCAGTTCTTC. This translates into CASSADRHNEQFF.